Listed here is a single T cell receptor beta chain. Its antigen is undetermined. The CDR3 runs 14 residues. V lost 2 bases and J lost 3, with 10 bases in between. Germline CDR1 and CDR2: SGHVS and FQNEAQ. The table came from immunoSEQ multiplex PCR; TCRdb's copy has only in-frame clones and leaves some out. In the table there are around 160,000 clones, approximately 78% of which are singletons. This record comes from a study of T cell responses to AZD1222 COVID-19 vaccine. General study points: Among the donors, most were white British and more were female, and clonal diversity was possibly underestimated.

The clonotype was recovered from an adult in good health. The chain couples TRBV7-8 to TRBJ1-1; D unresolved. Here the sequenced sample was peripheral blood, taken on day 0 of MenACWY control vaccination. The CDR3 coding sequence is TGTGCCAGCAGCTTATCCCCGGGTTACACTGAAGCTTTCTTT. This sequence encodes CASSLSPGYTEAFF.